This TCR beta chain was identified in a study of vaccination and CD4 T cells after COVID-19. About the research overall: Sampling post-COVID took place a median 101 days after diagnosis (range 35 to 161). In culture, cells were exposed to overlapping spike peptides from SARS-CoV-2, HCoV-NL63, HCoV-OC43 and HCoV-229E.

The assay that was used to sequence DNA from cultured CD4+ T cells was the Oncomine TCR Beta short-read assay. From cultured CD4+ T cells, genomic DNA was extracted. TCRdb redid the calling of the PCR reads with MiXCR, one entry per CDR3 protein. Seen here are approximately 22,000 distinct CDR3 sequences, about 43% observed once, and the top ten hold 9% to 10%. Germline lookup yields CDR1 MNHNS and CDR2 SASEGT. Trimming removed 1 base at V and 1 base at J, with 9 bases between. This CDR3 is built from 15 residues. A remark on this clonotype: The antigen is not known.

Time point: late sampling 161 to 241 days after vaccination in three convalescent patients. The treatment denotes: roughly 11-day PBMC culture with coronavirus spike peptide pools or control peptides (ViraFEST assay). Specimen: CD4+ T cells from blood, cultured in vitro, collected about 7 months after SARS-CoV-2 vaccination. This rearrangement joins TRBV6-1 to TRBJ2-3; D is undetermined. The source of this sequence is a human donor who had recovered from COVID-19. CDR3 DNA sequence: TGTGCCAGCAGTGAAGGTCAGTCCCGCACAGATACGCAGTATTTT. Translating it yields CASSEGQSRTDTQYF.